This TCR beta chain was captured by sequencing in a study of HIV-infected patients and healthy controls. Study-wide findings and caveats: Mean usage of eight alpha and eight beta V genes differed significantly in HIV-infected patients versus controls. In healthy controls, MAIT alpha CDR3s were common; in HIV+ repertoires, severely depleted.

This clonotype is medium-sized (0.01 to 0.1%). The antigen is not known. Reverse transcription used 450 to 650 ng RNA and constant-region primers for alpha and beta. Alpha and beta chain libraries were made separately by chain-specific third strand synthesis with multiplexing indices. Each molecule carried a 12-nucleotide identifier made of two joined random hexamers added before amplification. A single record per CDR3 protein comes from TCRdb applying MiXCR to the 5' RACE reads. This table holds some 6,500 distinct CDR3 sequences, 7.4% found once. The V end lost 1 base, the J end lost 7 bases, and 15 bases lay between the germline ends. CDR3 length equals 15 residues. CDR1 and CDR2 (germline): SGHRS, YFSETQ. Antiretroviral therapy had run roughly three months, about 14 weeks, before follow-up blood collection. All unsorted peripheral T cells were captured because whole blood was used without fractionation. Peripheral blood, 2.5 ml, was drawn for RNA extraction.

The clonotype comes from an adult with HIV infection. The V call is TRBV5-1, the J call TRBJ2-1, with D tentatively TRBD1 (5 bases). The material was blood, obtained during antiretroviral therapy. The CDR3 loop reads CASSLFSGSGNEQFF. For the CDR3, the DNA is TGCGCCAGCAGCTTGTTTTCAGGGTCCGGGAATGAGCAGTTCTTC.